Shown below are 29 T cell receptor beta chains from a single sample sequenced in a study of monozygotic twins with cystic fibrosis. Generated by immunoSEQ multiplex PCR, the TCRdb table keeps only in-frame clones and is missing some. This sample carries about 16,000 clones, about 96% of them seen once, and the ten largest clones take less than 0.8%. The specimen was blood. These receptors were obtained from a girl aged 2-10 years with cystic fibrosis.

This sequence joins TRBV28 and TRBJ2-5; 8 bases map to TRBD2. Germline lookup yields CDR1 MDHEN and CDR2 SYDVKM. The junction had 7 bases not matched to a gene; V was cut back by 5 bases and J by 2 bases. The CDR3 extends over 15 amino acids. The CDR3 sequence: CASSPALAGQETQYF. CDR3 bases: TGTGCCAGCAGTCCTGCTTTAGCGGGGCAAGAGACCCAGTACTTC.

V usage is TRBV6-6 and J usage is TRBJ1-2; possibly TRBD1 for D (5 bases). Germline-derived CDR1 and CDR2 are MNHNY and SVGAGI (reference sequence). This CDR3 contains 13 residues. Trimming took off 6 bases at V and 2 bases at J, with 10 bases between the two ends. The CDR3 region is CASRRTLNYGYTF. CDR3 nucleotides: TGTGCCAGCAGGAGGACACTCAACTATGGCTACACCTTC.

The chain employs TRBV19 and TRBJ1-4, with D unclear. Germline V lookup: CDR1 LNHDA, CDR2 SQIVND (reference sequence). Trimming cost V 5 bases and J 1 base, with 11 bases left between them. The CDR3 consists of 15 residues. CDR3 sequence reads: CASSGSVQTNEKLFF. The CDR3, as DNA: TGTGCCAGTAGTGGGTCGGTCCAAACTAATGAAAAACTGTTTTTT.

The chain has TRBV20-1 and TRBJ1-1; D is unclear. The ends were cut back, 1 base at V and 3 bases at J, with 3 bases in the middle. The length of the CDR3 is 11 residues. Germline CDR1 DFQATT, CDR2 SNEGSKA (reference sequence). CDR3 bases: TGCAGTGCTAGAGTGCACACTGAAGCTTTCTTT. It is translated as CSARVHTEAFF.

CDR3 sequence: CASSFSGQRGDPDTQYF. CDR3 nucleotides: TGTGCCAGCAGCTTCTCGGGGCAGAGGGGGGACCCAGATACGCAGTATTTT. The chain employs TRBV9 and TRBJ2-3; D is possibly TRBD1 or TRBD2 (6 bases each). The germline gives CDR1 SGDLS, CDR2 YYNGEE. Trimming left V 4 bases short and J 4 bases short, with 22 bases between. CDR3 length equals 17 residues.

The rearrangement joins TRBV7-2 to TRBJ2-3; 11 bases are shared with TRBD2. The CDR3 is made up of 15 amino acids. Germline CDR1 is SGHTA and CDR2 is FQGNSA. The V segment lost 1 base and the J segment 5 bases; nucleotides outside the gene matches: 2. The CDR3 DNA follows: TGTGCCAGCAGCTTAGGACTAGCGGGGCTAGATACGCAGTATTTT. Protein sequence: CASSLGLAGLDTQYF.

The J gene is TRBJ2-1, the V gene TRBV11-2; 8 bases fit TRBD1. The CDR3 is 14 amino acids. The V segment lost 3 bases and the J segment 7 bases; nucleotides outside the gene matches: 5. Germline lookup yields CDR1 SGHAT and CDR2 FQNNGV. The DNA for the CDR3 is TGTGCCAGCAGCTTTTCAGGGGGCGCGAATGAGCAGTTCTTC. This sequence encodes CASSFSGGANEQFF.

The gene calls are TRBV14 and TRBJ2-3, with TRBD2 matching 8 bases. J gave up 2 bases and V 4 bases, and 11 bases lay outside the gene matches. This CDR3 is 17 amino acids long. Germline CDR1 is SGHDN and CDR2 is FVKESK. Written as DNA, the CDR3 is TGTGCCAGCAGCCTAGCCTACGGGGGGGACTTCACAGATACGCAGTATTTT. Translation: CASSLAYGGDFTDTQYF.

This chain connects TRBV7-9 to TRBJ2-5; D not certain. Germline loops: CDR1 SEHNR, CDR2 FQNEAQ (reference sequence). V was pared by 3 bases and J by 5 bases, with 10 bases between. The CDR3 runs 13 residues. CDR3 loop: CASSFVLSETQYF. As DNA, the CDR3 is TGTGCCAGCAGCTTCGTACTTTCCGAGACCCAGTACTTC. Full variable domain (remainder filled in from reference TRBV7-9 and TRBJ2-5): DTGVSQNPRHKITKRGQNVTFRCDPISEHNRLYWYRQTLGQGPEFLTYFQNEAQLEKSRLLSDRFSAERPKGSFSTLEIQRTEQGDSAMYLCASSFVLSETQYFGPGTRLLVL.

V and J are TRBV6-6 and TRBJ2-2; no definite D call. Germline-derived CDR1 and CDR2 are MNHNY and SVGAGI (reference sequence). The germline V and J ends were trimmed by 8 bases and 6 bases, with 10 bases remaining between them. The length of the CDR3 is 12 residues. The CDR3 loop reads CASGRTPGELFF. The DNA for the CDR3 is TGTGCCAGCGGAAGGACGCCCGGGGAGCTGTTTTTT.

CDR3 sequence reads: CASSLVSGITDTQYF. The CDR3 DNA sequence: TGTGCCAGCAGCTTGGTTTCCGGGATCACAGATACGCAGTATTTT. The chain couples TRBV5-6 to TRBJ2-3; tentatively, D is TRBD2 (5 bases). V shed 0 bases and J shed 2 bases, with 10 bases lying between them. In germline, CDR1 is SGHDT, CDR2 YYEEEE. The CDR3 runs to 15 residues.

V is TRBV9 and J is TRBJ2-1; D possibly uses TRBD1 or TRBD2 (5 bases each). The CDR3 runs 16 residues. Germline V CDR1 and CDR2: SGDLS, YYNGEE. V lost 7 bases, J lost 0 bases, and 17 bases lay in between. The CDR3 DNA follows: TGTGCCAGCGCCCGGGACGCCAAAAACTCCTACAATGAGCAGTTCTTC. It is translated as CASARDAKNSYNEQFF.

V and J are TRBV30 and TRBJ1-5, with D maybe TRBD1 (5 bases). The ends were cut back, 5 bases at V and 6 bases at J, with 14 bases in the middle. The germline V gene has CDR1 GTSNPN and CDR2 SVGIG (reference sequence). The CDR3 consists of 13 residues. CDR3 region: CAWAQESGQPQHF. As DNA, the CDR3 is TGTGCCTGGGCACAGGAGTCCGGTCAGCCCCAGCATTTT.

This chain links TRBV5-1 with TRBJ2-7, with 8 bases that match TRBD1. The length of the CDR3 is 15 residues. V trimming: 1 base; J trimming: 0 bases; junction bases outside the gene matches: 3. Germline V gene sequence: CDR1 SGHRS, CDR2 YFSETQ. CDR3 protein: CASSLFTGGSYEQYF. For the CDR3, the DNA is TGCGCCAGCAGCTTGTTTACAGGGGGCTCCTACGAGCAGTACTTC.

The chain links TRBV9 to TRBJ2-3, with 7 bases that match TRBD1. J gave up 2 bases and V 4 bases, and 7 bases lay outside the gene matches. Germline CDR1 SGDLS, CDR2 YYNGEE. This CDR3 comprises 15 residues. CDR3 amino acids: CASSLWDRYTDTQYF. CDR3 DNA sequence: TGTGCCAGCAGCTTATGGGACAGATACACAGATACGCAGTATTTT.

This clone occurred once. This chain uses TRBV27 with TRBJ1-1; D not resolved. V was cut by 5 bases and J by 4 bases, with 23 bases left in between. Germline values: CDR1 MNHEY, CDR2 SMNVEV (reference sequence). The CDR3 sequence is 17 residues long. DNA of the CDR3: TGTGCCAGCAGTAGGTCAGAAACACCGCGAATAGGCACTGAAGCTTTCTTT. Its translation: CASSRSETPRIGTEAFF.

The J gene is TRBJ2-5, the V gene TRBV2, with TRBD2 matching 10 bases. This CDR3 comprises 13 residues. After removal of 8 bases from V and 2 bases from J, the junction contained 2 bases not matched to a gene. Per the germline V gene, CDR1 is SNHLY and CDR2 is FYNNEI. DNA for the CDR3: TGTGCCAGCGAAGCGGGGGGGCAAGAGACCCAGTACTTC. Its protein is CASEAGGQETQYF.

The rearrangement joins TRBV10-2 to TRBJ2-7; no clear D. Germline loops: CDR1 WSHSY, CDR2 SAAADI. CDR3 length equals 12 residues. Trimming took off 3 bases at V and 2 bases at J, with 5 bases between the two ends. The CDR3 coding sequence is TGCGCCAGCAGTGACCCGGCCTACGAGCAGTACTTC. Its translation is CASSDPAYEQYF.

The CDR3 here is CASSPRDPPDYTF. The CDR3, as DNA: TGTGCCAGCTCACCACGGGACCCTCCGGACTACACCTTC. V gene TRBV18 combines with J gene TRBJ1-2; D perhaps matches TRBD1 (5 bases). V dropped 1 base and J dropped 10 bases, with 13 bases sitting between them. The CDR3 extends over 13 amino acids. Per the germline V gene, CDR1 is KGHSH and CDR2 is LQKENI.

This rearrangement joins TRBV7-2 to TRBJ2-7, with unresolved D. The CDR3 runs to 16 residues. The V and J ends lost 3 bases and 0 bases respectively, with 15 bases between them. The V gene's germline CDR1 is SGHTA and CDR2 FQGNSA. The CDR3 here is CASSFPASSSSYEQYF. The CDR3 DNA reads TGTGCCAGCAGCTTCCCGGCCTCCTCTAGCTCCTACGAGCAGTACTTC.

The CDR3 DNA follows: TGTGCCAGCAGTTACGGAGACAGCTCTGGGGCCAACGTCCTGACTTTC. Translating it yields CASSYGDSSGANVLTF. The rearrangement links TRBV6-5 to TRBJ2-6, with a weak D call TRBD1 (5 bases). This CDR3 is built from 16 residues. Trimming left V 2 bases short and J 0 bases short, with 8 bases between. Germline V gene data show CDR1 as MNHEY and CDR2 as SVGAGI.

This sequence joins TRBV5-4 and TRBJ1-6; D remains unclear. The ends were cut back, 0 bases at V and 3 bases at J, with 7 bases in the middle. This CDR3 is 15 amino acids long. Germline lookup yields CDR1 SGHNT and CDR2 YYREEE (reference sequence). CDR3 in amino acids: CASSLATDYNSPLHF. The CDR3, as DNA: TGTGCCAGCAGCTTGGCCACAGACTATAATTCACCCCTCCACTTT.

The V and J genes are TRBV29-1 and TRBJ1-4; D not certain. The CDR3 totals 13 residues. Trimming left V 5 bases short and J 0 bases short, with 7 bases between. Germline loops: CDR1 SQVTM, CDR2 ANQGSEA. CDR3 protein: CSVQGTTNEKLFF. In nucleotides, the CDR3 is TGCAGCGTTCAAGGAACAACTAATGAAAAACTGTTTTTT.

The rearrangement links TRBV7-2 to TRBJ1-5; no definite D call. The germline V gene encodes CDR1 SGHTA and CDR2 FQGNSA. The length of the CDR3 is 17 residues. V was pared by 6 bases and J by 1 base, with 19 bases between. The CDR3 DNA reads TGTGCCAGCAGTATCAGTAAGCGGTCCGGAAGCAATCAGCCCCAGCATTTT. Its protein product is CASSISKRSGSNQPQHF.

V gene TRBV18 combines with J gene TRBJ1-1; 9 nucleotides line up with TRBD1. Losses at the gene ends were 5 bases for V and 0 bases for J; bases not matched to a gene: 4. Germline-derived CDR1 and CDR2 are KGHSH and LQKENI. The CDR3 loop spans 15 amino acids. DNA for the CDR3: TGTGCCAGCTCAGTCGGGACAGGGATGAACACTGAAGCTTTCTTT. It yields the protein CASSVGTGMNTEAFF.

Only a few counts were recorded for this clone. The V gene is TRBV6-1, the J gene TRBJ1-5; D is unclear. Trimming cost V 1 base and J 6 bases, with 10 bases left between them. Germline loops: CDR1 MNHNS, CDR2 SASEGT. The CDR3 extends over 14 amino acids. DNA for the CDR3: TGTGCCAGCAGTGAAGAGACGGTTCGTCAGCCCCAGCATTTT. Its translation: CASSEETVRQPQHF.

This chain joins TRBV7-8 and TRBJ1-5, with D possibly matching TRBD1 (5 bases). The CDR3 is made up of 15 amino acids. Trimming removed 1 base at V and 6 bases at J, with 13 bases between. Looked up from germline, CDR1 is SGHVS and CDR2 is FQNEAQ. The CDR3: CASSLGQTASQPQHF. The CDR3 coding sequence is TGTGCCAGCAGCTTAGGACAGACGGCCAGTCAGCCCCAGCATTTT.

V usage is TRBV9 and J usage is TRBJ2-2; D is unresolved. The CDR3 totals 12 residues. V lost 0 bases and J lost 5, with 2 bases in between. Germline V CDR1 and CDR2: SGDLS, YYNGEE. DNA for the CDR3: TGTGCCAGCAGCGTAGTGACCGGGGAGCTGTTTTTT. Protein: CASSVVTGELFF.

The chain employs TRBV18 and TRBJ1-1, with D hard to call. Trimming took 3 bases from V and 7 from J, leaving 9 bases between them. The V gene's germline CDR1 is KGHSH and CDR2 LQKENI. This CDR3 comprises 12 residues. The CDR3 loop reads CASSPSDHEAFF. CDR3 sequence (DNA): TGTGCCAGCTCACCGTCGGACCATGAAGCTTTCTTT.